The source of this T cell receptor beta chain is a study of cytomegalovirus exposure and HLA in healthy donors. CDR3 length equals 10 residues. The germline V gene encodes CDR1 SQVTM and CDR2 ANQGSEA. The germline V and J ends were trimmed by 4 bases and 8 bases, with 8 bases remaining between them. The PCR had 60 Vbeta and 13 Jbeta primers. This table comes from immunoSEQ multiplex PCR, and its TCRdb copy is limited to in-frame clones, with some not included. The repertoire holds about 99,000 clones, with over 9% as singletons. The source material was PBMCs. This TCR derives from a man aged 40-49 years in good health and CMV-seropositive. The chain couples TRBV29-1 to TRBJ1-2, with unresolved D. CDR3 DNA: TGCAGCGTTGGCCCGGAGGGCTACACCTTC. Translated, it gives CSVGPEGYTF.